This T cell receptor beta chain was found in a study of blood T cells in healthy people across ages. Each donor's blood draw was 7.5 to 10 milliliters of peripheral blood. Next came a second PCR, run for roughly 6 to 11 cycles, which used a sample-barcoded 5' primer along with a J-beta primer mix. Each sample yielded at least 3 million CDR3-containing paired-end reads. TCRdb itself ran the 5' RACE reads through MiXCR, one entry per CDR3 protein. This sample yields roughly 1.7 million distinct CDR3 sequences, of which 30% to 40% are seen a single time; roughly 10% belongs to the top ten. CDR1 is SGHRS and CDR2 is YFSETQ in the germline V gene. With V trimmed by 3 bases and J by 8 bases, 7 bases remained unmatched. The CDR3 runs 14 residues.

The chain couples TRBV5-1 to TRBJ2-1; TRBD1 matches at 8 bases. This TCR was sampled from a woman aged 25 to 39 in good health. Specimen: blood. CDR3 nucleotides: TGCGCCAGCAGCTCTGGGACAGGTACTGATGAGCAGTTCTTC. It specifies CASSSGTGTDEQFF.